This T cell receptor (beta chain) was obtained from a study of T cell repertoires in cytomegalovirus infection. CDR1 MDHEN and CDR2 SYDVKM come from the germline V gene. CDR3 size: 16 residues. The V and J ends lost 6 bases and 1 base respectively, with 18 bases between them. TCRdb re-analysed the reads in MiXCR, keeping a single row per CDR3 protein. The table shows roughly 320,000 distinct CDR3 sequences, with about a tenth occurring only once. The chain couples TRBV28 to TRBJ1-1; D might be TRBD1 (6 bases). The TCR was taken from a human donor in good health (CMV status not recorded). Some clones in this sample may be carry-over from other donors' samples. Sequencing used PBMCs. The CDR3 loop is CASRTLSPDRNTEAFF. In DNA form, the CDR3 reads TGTGCCAGCAGGACACTATCCCCGGACAGGAACACTGAAGCTTTCTTT.